The TCR beta chain described here comes from a study of CD8 T cells in ankylosing spondylitis. CDR1 and CDR2 from the germline V gene are DFQATT and SNEGSKA (reference sequence). With 6 bases removed from V and 0 bases from J, the gap between germline ends came to 18 bases. The CDR3 runs 16 residues. TCRdb redid the calling of the 5' RACE reads with MiXCR, one entry per CDR3 protein. In the table there are approximately 250,000 distinct CDR3 sequences, about 24% of which are singletons. About this clonotype itself: What it recognizes is unknown.

Study outcomes and limitations: One TCR beta motif, made up of several highly homologous variants, appeared characteristic of ankylosing spondylitis blood.

This chain connects TRBV20-1 to TRBJ2-1, with D perhaps given as TRBD1 or TRBD2 (6 bases each). The source material was blood, either unsorted or a sorted T cell fraction (not recorded which). This TCR derives from a male donor with ankylosing spondylitis or in good health (not recorded which). CDR3 region: CSARRGGGGSYNEQFF. CDR3 DNA sequence: TGCAGTGCCCGGCGTGGTGGAGGGGGCTCCTACAATGAGCAGTTCTTC.